This T cell receptor (beta chain) originates from a study of cytotoxic CD8 clonotypes in ibrutinib-treated CLL. Study-wide findings and caveats: The study sampled sustained-remission and progressing patients at different times.

As to this clone: Its target is not known.

Generated by immunoSEQ multiplex PCR, the TCRdb table keeps only in-frame clones and is missing some. This table has some 140,000 clones, 70% to 80% appearing once. CDR1 is ENHRY, CDR2 SYGVKD, per germline. V lost 7 bases and J lost 3, with 22 bases in between. The CDR3 has 17 residues. The rearrangement joins TRBV10-3 to TRBJ1-5, with a weak D call TRBD1 (6 bases). The material was PBMCs, obtained after 12 months of ibrutinib treatment. This sequence originates from a human donor with chronic lymphocytic leukemia. The CDR3 sequence: CAIKGDGAGAINQPQHF. In nucleotides, the CDR3 is TGTGCCATCAAGGGGGATGGGGCGGGAGCGATCAATCAGCCCCAGCATTTT.